The 5 T cell receptor beta chains below were found in one sample sequenced in a study of T cell responses to AZD1222 COVID-19 vaccine. The protocol was immunoSEQ multiplex PCR, while the TCRdb copy is restricted to in-frame clones and leaves out a portion. The table lists approximately 82,000 clones, 90% of them singletons. This specimen consisted of peripheral blood, obtained on day 0 of AZD1222 vaccination. The receptors stem from an adult in good health.

V and J are TRBV7-9 and TRBJ1-2, with TRBD1 matching over 9 bases. This CDR3 has 19 residues. Germline V CDR1 and CDR2: SEHNR, FQNEAQ (reference sequence). With V trimmed by 4 bases and J by 3 bases, 18 bases remained unmatched. The CDR3 region has the DNA TGTGCCAGCAGCTGGGCCATGGGACAGGGTGAGGGTTTTGACTATGGCTACACCTTC. It is translated as CASSWAMGQGEGFDYGYTF.

This sequence joins TRBV18 and TRBJ2-7, with 8 positions matching TRBD2. The CDR3 spans 17 residues. With 0 bases clipped from V and 0 bases from J, the junction kept 7 bases outside the gene matches. Germline CDR1 is KGHSH and CDR2 is LQKENI. The CDR3 region has the DNA TGTGCCAGCTCACCACCGAGGCCAGCGGGGGCCTCCTACGAGCAGTACTTC. This encodes CASSPPRPAGASYEQYF.

The chain links TRBV2 to TRBJ1-2, with D possibly matching TRBD1 (5 bases). The CDR3 spans 15 residues. In germline, CDR1 is SNHLY, CDR2 FYNNEI. Trimming shortened V by 5 bases and J by 1 base, and 14 bases separated the two germline ends. CDR3 DNA sequence: TGTGCCAGCAGTCCACGGCAGGGCCTTAACTATGGCTACACCTTC. It is translated as CASSPRQGLNYGYTF.

The chain links TRBV28 to TRBJ1-5; 9 nucleotides agree with TRBD1. Germline V lookup: CDR1 MDHEN, CDR2 SYDVKM. V shed 4 bases, J shed 4 bases, and the junction held 5 bases outside the gene matches. CDR3 length: 15 amino acids. This CDR3 is CASSWGTGQNQPQHF. Here the CDR3 DNA reads TGTGCCAGCAGTTGGGGGACAGGGCAAAATCAGCCCCAGCATTTT.

The chain carries TRBV7-6 and TRBJ1-1; the D is unclear. CDR1 and CDR2 (germline): SGHVS, FNYEAQ. Between the trimmed V and J ends, which lost 5 bases and 13 bases, there was a span of 14 bases. The CDR3 runs 11 residues. The CDR3 spells CASSLDRQVFF. CDR3 nucleotides: TGTGCCAGCAGCCTCGACCGCCAGGTTTTCTTT.